The rows below give T cell receptor beta chains drawn from one sample of a study of identical twins. MiXCR was run by TCRdb on the 5' RACE reads, yielding one entry per CDR3 protein. The sample lists roughly 720,000 distinct CDR3 sequences; 15% to 20% were seen once. The same data also went into a second study, on T cells expressing NK-cell markers.

Sequenced material: PBMCs. The receptors stem from a young woman in good health. Both conserved end residues are part of each CDR3. Each record gives: D gene, V gene, clone size, J gene, CDR3 DNA, CDR3 protein. The D gene is left open where the match is weak. The size of a clone is reported for some rows only, either as once, few or many, or as a class for expanded clones.

d_call: -
v_call: TRBV5-1
clone_size: -
j_call: TRBJ2-2
cdr3_nt: TGCGCCAGCAGCCCGAACCCACAGGGATCGGGCACCGGGGAGCTGTTTTTT
cdr3_aa: CASSPNPQGSGTGELFF

d_call: -
v_call: TRBV10-3
clone_size: few
j_call: TRBJ2-1
cdr3_nt: TGTGCCATCAGTGATACGGGTGAGCAGTTCTTC
cdr3_aa: CAISDTGEQFF

d_call: TRBD2
v_call: TRBV12-3/TRBV12-4
clone_size: many
j_call: TRBJ2-7
cdr3_nt: TGTGCCAGCAGCTCTAGCGGCTACGAGCAGTACTTC
cdr3_aa: CASSSSGYEQYF

d_call: -
v_call: TRBV6-1
clone_size: few
j_call: TRBJ1-3
cdr3_nt: TGTGCCAGCAGTACAGGAGGAGGAAACACCATATATTTT
cdr3_aa: CASSTGGGNTIYF

d_call: -
v_call: TRBV5-1
clone_size: few
j_call: TRBJ2-1
cdr3_nt: TGCGCCAGCAGCTCGGCGGGGGCCCCGGGTGAGCAGTTCTTC
cdr3_aa: CASSSAGAPGEQFF

d_call: -
v_call: TRBV15
clone_size: -
j_call: TRBJ2-5
cdr3_nt: TGTGCCACCAGCAGCGGGACGGCCCCAACCGAGACCCAGTACTTC
cdr3_aa: CATSSGTAPTETQYF

d_call: TRBD1
v_call: TRBV5-5
clone_size: -
j_call: TRBJ2-3
cdr3_nt: TGTGCCAGCAGCCACGACAGGGGTGGCCCAGATACGCAGTATTTT
cdr3_aa: CASSHDRGGPDTQYF

d_call: -
v_call: TRBV7-9
clone_size: -
j_call: TRBJ2-1
cdr3_nt: TGTGCCAGCAGACCTAGGGAGTACACCTACAATGAGCAGTTCTTC
cdr3_aa: CASRPREYTYNEQFF

d_call: TRBD2
v_call: TRBV30
clone_size: few
j_call: TRBJ2-7
cdr3_nt: TGTGCCTGGGATGGACTAGTCGCCTACGAGCAGTACTTC
cdr3_aa: CAWDGLVAYEQYF

d_call: -
v_call: TRBV11-2
clone_size: -
j_call: TRBJ2-2
cdr3_nt: TGTGCCAGCAGCTTAGGGAGAGGGGAGCTGTTTTTT
cdr3_aa: CASSLGRGELFF

d_call: TRBD1
v_call: TRBV20-1
clone_size: -
j_call: TRBJ2-1
cdr3_nt: TGCAGTGCTGTCATACAGGGGAATGAGCAGTTCTTC
cdr3_aa: CSAVIQGNEQFF

d_call: -
v_call: TRBV11-3
clone_size: -
j_call: TRBJ2-4
cdr3_nt: TGTGCCAGCAGCCTTCCGGGACGGAAAAACATTCAGTACTTC
cdr3_aa: CASSLPGRKNIQYF

d_call: -
v_call: TRBV12-3/TRBV12-4
clone_size: -
j_call: TRBJ2-3
cdr3_nt: TGTGCCAGCAACTTCGGCGGAGCCTCCACAGATACGCAGTATTTT
cdr3_aa: CASNFGGASTDTQYF

d_call: -
v_call: TRBV3-1
clone_size: few
j_call: TRBJ2-5
cdr3_nt: TGTGCCAGCAGCCAAGAAGGGCTAGCGAGAGAGACCCAGTACTTC
cdr3_aa: CASSQEGLARETQYF

d_call: -
v_call: TRBV5-1
clone_size: -
j_call: TRBJ2-1
cdr3_nt: TGCGCCAGCAGCTCGGACGGGAAGGATGAGCAGTTCTTC
cdr3_aa: CASSSDGKDEQFF

d_call: TRBD2
v_call: TRBV12-3/TRBV12-4
clone_size: few
j_call: TRBJ2-1
cdr3_nt: TGTGCCAGCATCTTAACCGGGACTAGCGTCCATGAGCAGTTCTTC
cdr3_aa: CASILTGTSVHEQFF

d_call: TRBD1
v_call: TRBV3-1
clone_size: few
j_call: TRBJ2-7
cdr3_nt: TGTGCCAGCAGCCAAGATCAGGGGGTGGAGTACTTC
cdr3_aa: CASSQDQGVEYF

d_call: -
v_call: TRBV20-1
clone_size: -
j_call: TRBJ1-2
cdr3_nt: TGCAGTGCTAGTTCCGGGGGCGGTGTAGGTGGCTACACCTTC
cdr3_aa: CSASSGGGVGGYTF

d_call: -
v_call: TRBV7-2
clone_size: -
j_call: TRBJ1-1
cdr3_nt: TGTGCCAGCAGTAATAGGGAAGGTTGGGGAAACACTGAAGCTTTCTTT
cdr3_aa: CASSNREGWGNTEAFF

d_call: TRBD1
v_call: TRBV12-3/TRBV12-4
clone_size: few
j_call: TRBJ1-2
cdr3_nt: TGTGCCAGCAGCGGACAGGGGATAAGGGGCTACACCTTC
cdr3_aa: CASSGQGIRGYTF

d_call: -
v_call: TRBV2
clone_size: few
j_call: TRBJ1-1
cdr3_nt: TGTGCCAGCAGGAGGAGGCGGGACTTACCCACTGAAGCTTTCTTT
cdr3_aa: CASRRRRDLPTEAFF

d_call: -
v_call: TRBV6-2/TRBV6-3
clone_size: -
j_call: TRBJ2-2
cdr3_nt: TGTGCCAGCAGTTACGGCGGGTTATCGAACACCGGGGAGCTGTTTTTT
cdr3_aa: CASSYGGLSNTGELFF

d_call: TRBD1
v_call: TRBV15
clone_size: -
j_call: TRBJ2-7
cdr3_nt: TGTGCCACCAGCAGAGACGTTGTCACAGGGGCCTCCTACGAGCAGTACTTC
cdr3_aa: CATSRDVVTGASYEQYF

d_call: -
v_call: TRBV11-2
clone_size: few
j_call: TRBJ2-3
cdr3_nt: TGTGCCAGCAGCCACCTTGTGGACGACACTAGCACAGATACGCAGTATTTT
cdr3_aa: CASSHLVDDTSTDTQYF

d_call: -
v_call: TRBV12-3/TRBV12-4
clone_size: -
j_call: TRBJ2-2
cdr3_nt: TGTGCCAGCAGCCCCCGGGCGAAATCAACCTACACCGGGGAGCTGTTTTTT
cdr3_aa: CASSPRAKSTYTGELFF

d_call: TRBD1
v_call: TRBV7-9
clone_size: many
j_call: TRBJ1-6
cdr3_nt: TGTGCCAGCAGCTTTTTCGCCGGACAGGGACGCTCACCCCTCCACTTT
cdr3_aa: CASSFFAGQGRSPLHF

d_call: -
v_call: TRBV25-1
clone_size: few
j_call: TRBJ1-5
cdr3_nt: TGTGCCAGCAGTTGGGGGTGGTCCAATCAGCCCCAGCATTTT
cdr3_aa: CASSWGWSNQPQHF

d_call: TRBD1
v_call: TRBV5-1
clone_size: -
j_call: TRBJ1-2
cdr3_nt: TGCGCCAGCAGCACAACAGGGGGCGCCGGAAGTGGCTACACCTTC
cdr3_aa: CASSTTGGAGSGYTF

d_call: TRBD1
v_call: TRBV18
clone_size: few
j_call: TRBJ2-1
cdr3_nt: TGTGCCAGCTCATCGGACAGGGGGTACAATGAGCAGTTCTTC
cdr3_aa: CASSSDRGYNEQFF

d_call: -
v_call: TRBV19
clone_size: few
j_call: TRBJ1-1
cdr3_nt: TGTGCCAGTTCCTACGGAGGGACCAGTGAAGCTTTCTTT
cdr3_aa: CASSYGGTSEAFF

d_call: TRBD2
v_call: TRBV12-3/TRBV12-4
clone_size: -
j_call: TRBJ2-2
cdr3_nt: TGTGCCAGCAGTTTTCGGGCTCGGCTAGCGGGCTACACCGGGGAGCTGTTTTTT
cdr3_aa: CASSFRARLAGYTGELFF

d_call: -
v_call: TRBV7-2
clone_size: -
j_call: TRBJ2-5
cdr3_nt: TGTGCCAGCAGCATCACTAGTTTCGAGACCCAGTACTTC
cdr3_aa: CASSITSFETQYF

d_call: TRBD2
v_call: TRBV5-1
clone_size: -
j_call: TRBJ2-1
cdr3_nt: TGCGCCAGCAGTACGACTAGCGGGAACCATGAGCAGTTCTTC
cdr3_aa: CASSTTSGNHEQFF

d_call: -
v_call: TRBV25-1
clone_size: -
j_call: TRBJ2-3
cdr3_nt: TGTGCCAGCAGTGTCCTGGGCACAGATACGCAGTATTTT
cdr3_aa: CASSVLGTDTQYF

d_call: -
v_call: TRBV12-3/TRBV12-4
clone_size: -
j_call: TRBJ2-7
cdr3_nt: TGTGCCAGCAGTGGGGCCCGGGAGGAGCAGTACTTC
cdr3_aa: CASSGAREEQYF

d_call: -
v_call: TRBV7-8
clone_size: -
j_call: TRBJ2-1
cdr3_nt: TGTGCCAGCAGCGCAAAGGGGGAGCAGTTCTTC
cdr3_aa: CASSAKGEQFF

d_call: -
v_call: TRBV6-1
clone_size: -
j_call: TRBJ1-4
cdr3_nt: TGTGCCAGCAGTACGACAGGCTCAGGGGAAAAACTGTTTTTT
cdr3_aa: CASSTTGSGEKLFF

d_call: -
v_call: TRBV29-1
clone_size: -
j_call: TRBJ1-1
cdr3_nt: TGCAGCGGGGGGGCCGGGAACACTGAAGCTTTCTTT
cdr3_aa: CSGGAGNTEAFF

d_call: TRBD2
v_call: TRBV6-2/TRBV6-3
clone_size: -
j_call: TRBJ2-2
cdr3_nt: TGTGCCAGCAGTTACAGGCTAGCGGGACTCACCGGGGAGCTGTTTTTT
cdr3_aa: CASSYRLAGLTGELFF

d_call: TRBD2
v_call: TRBV18
clone_size: -
j_call: TRBJ2-7
cdr3_nt: TGTGCCAGCTCACCGGGGGGACTAGCGATCGAGCAGTACTTC
cdr3_aa: CASSPGGLAIEQYF